This T cell receptor beta chain derives from a study of cytomegalovirus exposure and HLA in healthy donors. Findings and limits, study-wide: Later genetic work tied a missense DCLRE1C variant to beta-chain V and J trimming.

The V gene's germline CDR1 is PRHDT and CDR2 FYEKMQ (reference sequence). V lost 3 bases, J lost 4 bases, and 13 bases lay in between. The CDR3 extends over 14 amino acids. PCR involved 60 Vbeta and 13 Jbeta primers. Clones were sequenced by immunoSEQ multiplex PCR, and TCRdb holds only the in-frame ones, with some missing. The sample holds 150,000 to 200,000 clones, roughly 80% seen once. A word on this clone: Antigen unknown.

The chain employs TRBV13 and TRBJ2-7; tentative D call: TRBD1 (6 bases). The TCR originated in a man aged 50-59 years in good health and CMV-seronegative. Sequenced material: PBMCs. The CDR3 loop is CASSLGTRGYEQYF. Here the CDR3 DNA reads TGTGCCAGCAGCTTGGGGACAAGGGGGTACGAGCAGTACTTC.